Reported below is one T cell receptor (beta chain). The antigen remains undetermined. The data were obtained in a study of cytomegalovirus exposure and HLA in healthy donors. Study details: Earlier results showed roughly 120 million unique TCR beta sequences derived from roughly 180 million T cells.

Study observations and caveats: Per a prior analysis, the majority of TCR beta V segments were productive roughly 87% or roughly 30% of the time. Relative to equally common others, HLA-associated TCR beta chains showed greater clonal expansion in a later analysis. Reported performance of the classifier showed diagnosis of cytomegalovirus status with high specificity and sensitivity.

Primers for the PCR totalled 60 Vbeta and 13 Jbeta. Produced via immunoSEQ multiplex PCR; TCRdb's table is partial and in-frame only. The sample contains about 160,000 clones, approximately 88% of which appear only once. The CDR3 length is 12 residues. Germline CDR1 PRHDT, CDR2 FYEKMQ (reference sequence). Trimming shortened V by 5 bases and J by 7 bases, and 11 bases separated the two germline ends. This receptor was obtained from a woman aged 18-30 years in good health and CMV-seronegative. The chain is built from TRBV13 and TRBJ1-2; a weak D match, TRBD1 (5 bases). The sequencing sample was made of PBMCs. CDR3 protein: CASSPGGIGYTF. The DNA for the CDR3 is TGTGCCAGCAGCCCGGGGGGTATTGGCTACACCTTC. The variable domain in full, completed from reference TRBV13 and TRBJ1-2, reads AAGVIQSPRHLIKEKRETATLKCYPIPRHDTVYWYQQGPGQDPQFLISFYEKMQSDKGSIPDRFSAQQFSDYHSELNMSSLELGDSALYFCASSPGGIGYTFGSGTRLTVV.